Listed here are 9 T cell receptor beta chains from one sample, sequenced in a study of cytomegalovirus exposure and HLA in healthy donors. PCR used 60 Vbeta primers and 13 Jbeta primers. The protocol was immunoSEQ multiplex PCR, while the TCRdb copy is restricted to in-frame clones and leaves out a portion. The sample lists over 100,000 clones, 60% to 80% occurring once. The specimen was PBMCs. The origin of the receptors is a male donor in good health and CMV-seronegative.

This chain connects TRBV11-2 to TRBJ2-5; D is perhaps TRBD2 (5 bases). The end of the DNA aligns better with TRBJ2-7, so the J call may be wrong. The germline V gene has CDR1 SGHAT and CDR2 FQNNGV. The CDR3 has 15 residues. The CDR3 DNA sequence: TGTGCCAGCAGCTTCCAGACGCGGCTAGCTGCCGAGCAGTACTTC. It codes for CASSFQTRLAAEQYF.

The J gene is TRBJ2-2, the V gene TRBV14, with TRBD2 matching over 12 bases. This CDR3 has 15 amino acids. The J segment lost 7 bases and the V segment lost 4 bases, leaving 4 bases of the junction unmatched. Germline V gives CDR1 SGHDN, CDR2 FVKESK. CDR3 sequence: CASSPRLAGVGELFF. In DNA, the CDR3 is TGTGCCAGCAGCCCCAGACTAGCGGGGGTCGGGGAGCTGTTTTTT.

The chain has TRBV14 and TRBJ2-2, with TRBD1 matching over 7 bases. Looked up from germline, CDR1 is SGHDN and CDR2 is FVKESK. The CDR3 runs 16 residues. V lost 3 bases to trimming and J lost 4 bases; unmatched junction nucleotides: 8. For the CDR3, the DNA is TGTGCCAGCAGCCAGATGACAGGGCGAGTCACCGGGGAGCTGTTTTTT. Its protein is CASSQMTGRVTGELFF.

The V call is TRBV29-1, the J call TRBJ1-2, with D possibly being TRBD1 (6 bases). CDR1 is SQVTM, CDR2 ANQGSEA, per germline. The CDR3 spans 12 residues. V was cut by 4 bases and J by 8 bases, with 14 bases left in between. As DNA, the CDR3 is TGCAGCGTTGTCGGGGGGGCGGAAGGCTACACCTTC. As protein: CSVVGGAEGYTF.

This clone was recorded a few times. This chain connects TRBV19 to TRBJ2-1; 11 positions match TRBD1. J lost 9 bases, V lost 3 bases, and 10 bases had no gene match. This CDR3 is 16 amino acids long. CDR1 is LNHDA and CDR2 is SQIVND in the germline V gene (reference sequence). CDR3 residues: CASSIPPRTGGSEQFF. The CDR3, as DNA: TGTGCCAGTAGTATTCCCCCTAGGACAGGGGGCAGTGAGCAGTTCTTC.

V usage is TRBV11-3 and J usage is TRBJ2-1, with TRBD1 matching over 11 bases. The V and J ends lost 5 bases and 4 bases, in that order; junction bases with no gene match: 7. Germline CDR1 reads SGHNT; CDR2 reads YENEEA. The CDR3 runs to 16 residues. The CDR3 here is CASSPRTGGDYNEQFF. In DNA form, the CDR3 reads TGTGCCAGCAGCCCACGGACAGGGGGCGATTACAATGAGCAGTTCTTC.

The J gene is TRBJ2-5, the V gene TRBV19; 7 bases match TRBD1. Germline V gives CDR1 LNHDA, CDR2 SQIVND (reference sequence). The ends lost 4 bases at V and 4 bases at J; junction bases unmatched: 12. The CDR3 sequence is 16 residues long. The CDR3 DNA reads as TGTGCCAGTAGTACCATACAGGGGCGCGATGGAGAGACCCAGTACTTC. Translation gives CASSTIQGRDGETQYF.

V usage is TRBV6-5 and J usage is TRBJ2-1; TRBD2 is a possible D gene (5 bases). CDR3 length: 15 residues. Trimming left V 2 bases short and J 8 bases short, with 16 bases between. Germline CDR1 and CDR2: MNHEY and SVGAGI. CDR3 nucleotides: TGTGCCAGCAGTTACCTGGCTAGCAAGGCCGATGAGCAGTTCTTC. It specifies CASSYLASKADEQFF.

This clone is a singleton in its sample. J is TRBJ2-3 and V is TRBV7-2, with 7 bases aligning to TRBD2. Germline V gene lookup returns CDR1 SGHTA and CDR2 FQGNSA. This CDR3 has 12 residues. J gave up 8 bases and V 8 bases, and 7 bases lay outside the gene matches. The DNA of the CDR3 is TGTGCCAGCGGACGGGGCGGGGGTACGCAGTATTTT. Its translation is CASGRGGGTQYF.